This T cell receptor beta chain was sequenced in a study of shared clonotypes between healthy human individuals. As regards this clone: Its matching antigen is unknown.

Germline CDR1 is SGHNT and CDR2 is YYREEE (reference sequence). After removal of 2 bases from V and 4 bases from J, the junction contained 4 bases not matched to a gene. There are 14 residues in the CDR3. TCRdb's table, derived via immunoSEQ multiplex PCR, lists solely in-frame clones and lacks some. The sample yields fewer than 400,000 clones, about 74% seen once. General observations from the study: Non-shared clonotypes had lower generation probabilities than clonotypes shared by all four sorted-subset donors.

The sample taken for sequencing was memory CD4+ T cells sorted from blood. Subset indicated: CD45RA-negative fraction. This chain joins TRBV5-4 and TRBJ1-1; 8 nucleotides align to TRBD1. The clonotype was recovered from a young man in good health. The CDR3 bases are TGTGCCAGCAGCTTTGACAGGGGCGGCACTGAAGCTTTCTTT. Protein product: CASSFDRGGTEAFF.